The 31 T cell receptor beta chains below were found in one sample sequenced in a study of cytomegalovirus exposure and HLA in healthy donors. Sequencing used immunoSEQ multiplex PCR; TCRdb keeps in-frame clones, though not all of them. The data hold fewer than 400,000 clones, with approximately 85% observed a single time. The specimen was PBMCs. These TCRs come from a man aged 25 to 45 in good health and CMV-seronegative.

The chain joins TRBV5-1 to TRBJ2-7, with a tentative D call TRBD2 (5 bases). Germline lookup yields CDR1 SGHRS and CDR2 YFSETQ. V dropped 3 bases and J dropped 1 base, with 8 bases sitting between them. This CDR3 is 13 amino acids long. CDR3 DNA: TGCGCCAGCAGCTCCAGGACTTCCTACGAGCAGTACTTC. This codes for CASSSRTSYEQYF.

The chain joins TRBV6-5 to TRBJ2-3, with D unclear. Germline-derived CDR1 and CDR2 are MNHEY and SVGAGI. There are 13 residues in the CDR3. The V end lost 6 bases, the J end lost 5 bases, and 12 bases lay between the germline ends. CDR3 DNA sequence: TGTGCCAGCAGGCCCTCCGCGAGAGATACGCAGTATTTT. Its translation is CASRPSARDTQYF.

The chain carries TRBV7-2 and TRBJ1-2; tentative D call: TRBD1 (6 bases). Trimming removed 4 bases from V and 6 bases from J, with 9 bases in between. Germline V gene data show CDR1 as SGHTA and CDR2 as FQGNSA. The CDR3 loop spans 12 amino acids. CDR3 sequence reads: CASSSGTNGYTF. For the CDR3, the DNA is TGTGCCAGCAGCTCCGGGACAAATGGCTACACCTTC.

The chain has TRBV7-2 and TRBJ2-3; 8 positions agree with TRBD2. The CDR3 length is 18 residues. Germline loops: CDR1 SGHTA, CDR2 FQGNSA. Germline trimming cut 5 bases from V and 2 bases from J; bases unmatched to any gene: 15. The CDR3 is CASSPRLGRGATTDTQYF. The CDR3 bases are TGTGCCAGCAGCCCTCGCCTGGGGCGGGGGGCCACCACAGATACGCAGTATTTT.

On this clone: Other nucleotide sequences from this sample produce the same CDR3. The gene calls are TRBV7-2 and TRBJ2-1, with TRBD1 matching over 7 bases. CDR1 is SGHTA, CDR2 FQGNSA, per germline. With 0 bases clipped from V and 4 bases from J, the junction kept 3 bases outside the gene matches. This CDR3 has 15 residues. CDR3 DNA sequence: TGTGCCAGCAGCTTAGCCGGGACAGCGTACAATGAGCAGTTCTTC. Amino acid sequence: CASSLAGTAYNEQFF.

The V gene is TRBV7-9, the J gene TRBJ2-1; 7 nucleotides match TRBD2. V was pared by 2 bases and J by 6 bases, with 7 bases of the junction left unmatched. The CDR3 covers 15 residues. The germline V gene has CDR1 SEHNR and CDR2 FQNEAQ (reference sequence). The CDR3 coding sequence is TGTGCCAGCAGCTTATCTAGCGGCGAAACCAATGAGCAGTTCTTC. Encoded protein: CASSLSSGETNEQFF. Supplemented by reference TRBV7-9 and TRBJ2-1, the full variable domain reads DTGVSQNPRHKITKRGQNVTFRCDPISEHNRLYWYRQTLGQGPEFLTYFQNEAQLEKSRLLSDRFSAERPKGSFSTLEIQRTEQGDSAMYLCASSLSSGETNEQFFGPGTRLTVL.

The chain links TRBV27 to TRBJ2-3, with 7 bases matching TRBD2. Trimming cost V 4 bases and J 0 bases; bases outside gene matches: 10. Germline lookup yields CDR1 MNHEY and CDR2 SMNVEV (reference sequence). The CDR3 runs 17 residues. CDR3 protein: CASSSFRLAPSTDTQYF. CDR3 DNA sequence: TGTGCCAGCAGTTCCTTCCGACTAGCCCCTAGCACAGATACGCAGTATTTT.

The chain links TRBV5-1 to TRBJ2-2, with D tentatively TRBD2 (6 bases). The ends were cut back, 4 bases at V and 2 bases at J, with 21 bases in the middle. Germline values: CDR1 SGHRS, CDR2 YFSETQ. The CDR3 is 18 amino acids. The DNA of the CDR3 is TGCGCCAGCAGCACCCGGGATCCTCGGGGGAAAAACACCGGGGAGCTGTTTTTT. Residues: CASSTRDPRGKNTGELFF.

The V gene is TRBV6-6, the J gene TRBJ2-5; no reliable D call. Germline V CDR1 and CDR2: MNHNY, SVGAGI (reference sequence). The V gene lost 3 bases and the J gene lost 1 base, with 15 bases spanning the gap. This CDR3 spans 16 amino acids. CDR3 bases: TGTGCCAGCAGTTATTACCGGGTCGGGTCCCAAGAGACCCAGTACTTC. Amino acid sequence: CASSYYRVGSQETQYF.

The gene calls are TRBV7-5 and TRBJ1-1. TRBV7-5 is labeled a pseudogene. The CDR3 covers 16 residues. CDR3 sequence: CVRSLTSGRGSYEAFF. CDR3 DNA: TGTGTCAGAAGCTTAACCTCCGGGAGAGGTTCTTACGAAGCTTTCTTT.

The chain uses TRBV5-1 and TRBJ2-5; 9 nucleotides agree with TRBD1. The CDR3 has 15 residues. CDR1 and CDR2 from the germline V gene are SGHRS and YFSETQ. Germline trimming cut 4 bases from V and 5 bases from J; bases unmatched to any gene: 9. The CDR3 sequence: CASSGQGQGMETQYF. The CDR3 DNA reads TGCGCCAGCAGCGGACAGGGACAGGGAATGGAGACCCAGTACTTC. The full variable domain, completed using reference TRBV5-1 and TRBJ2-5, is KAGVTQTPRYLIKTRGQQVTLSCSPISGHRSVSWYQQTPGQGLQFLFEYFSETQRNKGNFPGRFSGRQFSNSRSEMNVSTLELGDSALYLCASSGQGQGMETQYFGPGTRLLVL.

The chain links TRBV4-3 to TRBJ1-1; the D gene is possibly TRBD1 (6 bases). The germline V gene encodes CDR1 LGHNA and CDR2 YSLEER. V dropped 1 base and J dropped 2 bases, with 14 bases sitting between them. The CDR3 runs to 16 residues. The CDR3 DNA is TGCGCCAGCAGCCAAGGGGGGGGCAGCACCAACACTGAAGCTTTCTTT. As protein: CASSQGGGSTNTEAFF.

This chain connects TRBV5-4 to TRBJ2-1; TRBD2 matches at 8 bases. The germline gives CDR1 SGHNT, CDR2 YYREEE (reference sequence). The CDR3 has 15 residues. Trimming took 4 bases from V and 4 from J; bases not matched to a gene: 7. The CDR3 is CASSEDGGEYNEQFF. DNA for the CDR3: TGTGCCAGCAGCGAGGACGGGGGGGAATACAATGAGCAGTTCTTC.

Only one count was recorded for this clone. This sequence joins TRBV5-5 and TRBJ1-6; no definite D call. V was clipped by 1 base and J by 0 bases, with 8 bases between them. Germline V gives CDR1 SGHKS, CDR2 YYEKEE (reference sequence). The CDR3 covers 16 residues. The DNA of the CDR3 is TGTGCCAGCAGCTTGTTTTACACCTCCTATAATTCACCCCTCCACTTT. It encodes CASSLFYTSYNSPLHF. The full variable domain, rest sourced from reference TRBV5-5 and TRBJ1-6, is DAGVTQSPTHLIKTRGQQVTLRCSPISGHKSVSWYQQVLGQGPQFIFQYYEKEERGRGNFPDRFSARQFPNYSSELNVNALLLGDSALYLCASSLFYTSYNSPLHFGNGTRLTVT.

The chain has TRBV28 and TRBJ1-5; D is ambiguous. CDR3 length: 14 amino acids. The V gene's germline CDR1 is MDHEN and CDR2 SYDVKM. V lost 2 bases and J lost 4, with 9 bases in between. The CDR3 DNA reads as TGTGCCAGCAGTTTAGGACGGACTAATCAGCCCCAGCATTTT. Translation: CASSLGRTNQPQHF.

V is TRBV5-6 and J is TRBJ1-3; 7 positions match TRBD1. This CDR3 is 15 amino acids long. The germline V gene encodes CDR1 SGHDT and CDR2 YYEEEE. V was pared by 1 base and J by 4 bases, with 5 bases of the junction left unmatched. The CDR3, as DNA: TGTGCCAGCAGCTTGTCGACAGGGACAGGAAACACCATATATTTT. It is translated as CASSLSTGTGNTIYF.

A word on this clone: Distinct nucleotide sequences in the sample also encode this CDR3. The chain employs TRBV5-1 and TRBJ2-2; D is undetermined. V lost 1 base, J lost 0 bases, and 4 bases lay in between. Germline-derived CDR1 and CDR2 are SGHRS and YFSETQ. The CDR3 has 14 residues. Written as DNA, the CDR3 is TGCGCCAGCAGCTTGACACCGAACACCGGGGAGCTGTTTTTT. Its protein is CASSLTPNTGELFF.

V is TRBV4-1 and J is TRBJ2-5; 8 bases agree with TRBD1. CDR3 length: 14 amino acids. Germline lookup yields CDR1 MGHRA and CDR2 YSYEKL. V trimming: 4 bases; J trimming: 5 bases; junction bases outside the gene matches: 6. The chain's CDR3 is CASSPRTGSETQYF. CDR3 bases: TGCGCCAGCAGCCCGAGGACAGGGTCGGAGACCCAGTACTTC.

The chain uses TRBV7-9 and TRBJ1-2, with TRBD1 identical over 10 bases. The CDR3 sequence is 18 residues long. Germline CDR1 reads SEHNR; CDR2 reads FQNEAQ (reference sequence). The junction had 15 bases not matched to a gene; V was cut back by 5 bases and J by 3 bases. CDR3 DNA sequence: TGTGCCAGCAGCCCACTCCTCCTCCCCGGGACAGGGGACTATGGCTACACCTTC. It is translated as CASSPLLLPGTGDYGYTF.

The chain is built from TRBV5-1 and TRBJ2-2; the D gene is possibly TRBD2 (6 bases). V was shortened by 2 bases and J by 2 bases, with 13 bases between the two germline ends. The CDR3 has 16 residues. Germline CDR1 SGHRS, CDR2 YFSETQ. DNA for the CDR3: TGCGCCAGCAGCTTACCTCCGGCGGGAAACACCGGGGAGCTGTTTTTT. As protein: CASSLPPAGNTGELFF.

This clone is a singleton in its sample. J is TRBJ1-2 and V is TRBV13, with TRBD1 as a possible D gene (5 bases). The CDR3 runs 15 residues. Trimming pared 0 bases from V and 0 bases from J, leaving 8 bases between. Germline loops: CDR1 PRHDT, CDR2 FYEKMQ (reference sequence). CDR3 amino acids: CASSLGRAANYGYTF. In nucleotides, the CDR3 is TGTGCCAGCAGCTTAGGCAGGGCGGCTAACTATGGCTACACCTTC. The entire variable domain, with the rest obtained from reference TRBV13 and TRBJ1-2, is as follows: AAGVIQSPRHLIKEKRETATLKCYPIPRHDTVYWYQQGPGQDPQFLISFYEKMQSDKGSIPDRFSAQQFSDYHSELNMSSLELGDSALYFCASSLGRAANYGYTFGSGTRLTVV.

The genes are TRBV6-6 and TRBJ1-5, with D hard to call. Germline V gives CDR1 MNHNY, CDR2 SVGAGI (reference sequence). The CDR3 spans 16 residues. V gave up 4 bases and J gave up 0 bases, with 13 bases separating them. This CDR3 is CASSWVGGSSNQPQHF. DNA of the CDR3: TGTGCCAGCAGTTGGGTTGGTGGGAGTAGCAATCAGCCCCAGCATTTT.

This sequence joins TRBV2 and TRBJ2-5; 13 bases fit TRBD2. This CDR3 contains 16 residues. From germline, CDR1 is SNHLY and CDR2 FYNNEI. V was pared by 5 bases and J by 4 bases, with 7 bases of the junction left unmatched. CDR3 DNA sequence: TGTGCCAGCAGTAAACGGACTAGCGGGGGTTTAGAGACCCAGTACTTC. It specifies CASSKRTSGGLETQYF.

CDR3: CASSLLGQGGEKLFF. For the CDR3, the DNA is TGCGCCAGCAGCTTGCTGGGACAGGGGGGTGAAAAACTGTTTTTT. This sequence joins TRBV5-1 and TRBJ1-4; 11 positions agree with TRBD1. This CDR3 is 15 amino acids long. With V trimmed by 1 base and J by 7 bases, 3 bases remained unmatched. Per the germline V gene, CDR1 is SGHRS and CDR2 is YFSETQ.

This chain connects TRBV7-2 to TRBJ2-7, with TRBD2 matching 13 bases. Germline V gives CDR1 SGHTA, CDR2 FQGNSA. Trimming took 3 bases from V and 12 from J; bases not matched to a gene: 5. CDR3 length: 13 residues. Here the CDR3 reads CASSFTSGGAGYF. Written as DNA, the CDR3 is TGTGCCAGCAGCTTTACTAGCGGGGGGGCCGGGTACTTC.

The count of this clone is one. The CDR3 DNA is TGTGCCAGCAGCCAGCCCTCAGGGCTAGCCTACGAGCAGTACTTC. It codes for CASSQPSGLAYEQYF. This rearrangement joins TRBV7-2 to TRBJ2-7; D is possibly TRBD1 (5 bases). From germline, CDR1 is SGHTA and CDR2 FQGNSA. CDR3 length: 15 amino acids. V was shortened by 5 bases and J by 2 bases, with 16 bases between the two germline ends. Full variable domain (rest looked up from reference TRBV7-2 and TRBJ2-7): GAGVSQSPSNKVTEKGKDVELRCDPISGHTALYWYRQSLGQGLEFLIYFQGNSAPDKSGLPSDRFSAERTGGSVSTLTIQRTQQEDSAVYLCASSQPSGLAYEQYFGPGTRLTVT.

V and J are TRBV27 and TRBJ1-6; 8 bases match TRBD1. The CDR3 consists of 14 residues. V dropped 5 bases and J dropped 6; count of bases not matched to a gene: 3. Germline lookup yields CDR1 MNHEY and CDR2 SMNVEV (reference sequence). CDR3 nucleotide sequence: TGTGCCAGCAGTCCTGACAGGGGTAATTCACCCCTCCACTTT. Its protein is CASSPDRGNSPLHF.

The chain combines TRBV7-2 with TRBJ1-1; D gene uncertain. The CDR3 is 12 amino acids. The germline gives CDR1 SGHTA, CDR2 FQGNSA. Trimming took off 5 bases at V and 11 bases at J, with 15 bases between the two ends. The chain's CDR3 is CASSRPGSEAFF. CDR3 nucleotides: TGTGCCAGCAGCCGCCCGGGGTCGGAGGCTTTCTTT.

The gene calls are TRBV6-1 and TRBJ2-2, with D perhaps matching TRBD1 (6 bases). The CDR3 has 15 residues. The germline V gene has CDR1 MNHNS and CDR2 SASEGT. V was pared by 8 bases and J by 4 bases, with 17 bases between. The CDR3 DNA follows: TGTGCCAGCCGCCGACAGGCGGGCAGCACCGGGGAGCTGTTTTTT. Translated: CASRRQAGSTGELFF.

The chain joins TRBV27 to TRBJ1-5; D perhaps matches TRBD1 (6 bases). The V and J ends lost 4 bases and 11 bases respectively, with 18 bases between them. This CDR3 has 14 residues. Germline V gene sequence: CDR1 MNHEY, CDR2 SMNVEV (reference sequence). The chain's CDR3 is CASSSHRAEKAQHF. Here the CDR3 DNA reads TGTGCCAGCAGTTCCCACAGGGCCGAAAAAGCCCAGCATTTT.

This clone was recorded only once. The chain has TRBV6-5 and TRBJ1-4; 9 nucleotides align to TRBD1. The CDR3 loop spans 15 amino acids. V dropped 5 bases and J dropped 7; count of bases not matched to a gene: 8. Germline lookup yields CDR1 MNHEY and CDR2 SVGAGI. CDR3 nucleotides: TGTGCCAGCAGTACGGGACAGGGATTACGTGAAAAACTGTTTTTT. Encoded protein: CASSTGQGLREKLFF.